A single sample is the source of the 29 T cell receptor beta chains below, sequenced in a study of shared T cell receptors in the human thymus. Using immunoSEQ multiplex PCR, the repertoire was profiled, and TCRdb retains in-frame clones only, with some absent. The sample has some 640,000 clones, around 87% seen once. The data were also submitted as part of a second study, on human thymus T cells.

The sequenced material came from thymocytes. Receptors originate from a boy under two years old with a congenital heart defect.

V gene TRBV9 combines with J gene TRBJ2-3; 9 bases agree with TRBD2. Unmatched junction bases numbered 4, after V lost 4 bases and J lost 1 base. CDR1 and CDR2 from the germline V gene are SGDLS and YYNGEE. This CDR3 region has 15 residues. CDR3 sequence (DNA): TGTGCCAGCAGCTTACAGCGGGAGGGCACAGATACGCAGTATTTT. Protein sequence: CASSLQREGTDTQYF. Full variable domain (remainder filled in from reference TRBV9 and TRBJ2-3): DSGVTQTPKHLITATGQRVTLRCSPRSGDLSVYWYQQSLDQGLQFLIQYYNGEERAKGNILERFSAQQFPDLHSELNLSSLELGDSALYFCASSLQREGTDTQYFGPGTRLTVL.

This clone was recorded only once. The rearrangement joins TRBV7-2 to TRBJ2-7, with 10 bases that match TRBD2. V gave up 1 base and J gave up 3 bases; unmatched junction bases: 3. The CDR3 covers 15 residues. Germline lookup yields CDR1 SGHTA and CDR2 FQGNSA. The CDR3 region has the DNA TGTGCCAGCAGCTTAGGTCTAGCGGGAGTCTACGAGCAGTACTTC. Translation gives CASSLGLAGVYEQYF.

The chain employs TRBV7-8 and TRBJ1-1; perhaps TRBD1 as D (5 bases). V was cut by 1 base and J by 1 base, with 13 bases left in between. The CDR3 consists of 16 residues. Germline V lookup: CDR1 SGHVS, CDR2 FQNEAQ. The CDR3 nucleotides read TGTGCCAGCAGCTTAGTGGGGGGGGGAAAGAACACTGAAGCTTTCTTT. This codes for CASSLVGGGKNTEAFF.

Here the CDR3 DNA reads TGTGCCAGCAGCTTGGATTGGGGGCTCTCAGAGTACTATGGCTACACCTTC. Encoded protein: CASSLDWGLSEYYGYTF. V usage is TRBV5-4 and J usage is TRBJ1-2, with D maybe TRBD1 (6 bases). CDR3 size: 17 residues. The germline V gene has CDR1 SGHNT and CDR2 YYREEE (reference sequence). Trimming removed 0 bases at V and 3 bases at J, with 18 bases between.

V usage is TRBV9 and J usage is TRBJ2-6, with no clear D. From germline, CDR1 is SGDLS and CDR2 YYNGEE. The CDR3 covers 19 residues. Trimming cost V 1 base and J 1 base, with 18 bases left between them. The CDR3 DNA reads TGTGCCAGCAGCGTAATTCCGGCAGGAAGGTTATCTGGGGCCAACGTCCTGACTTTC. Its protein is CASSVIPAGRLSGANVLTF. The variable domain in full, completed from reference TRBV9 and TRBJ2-6, reads DSGVTQTPKHLITATGQRVTLRCSPRSGDLSVYWYQQSLDQGLQFLIQYYNGEERAKGNILERFSAQQFPDLHSELNLSSLELGDSALYFCASSVIPAGRLSGANVLTFGAGSRLTVL.

This clone was observed a handful of times. The chain has TRBV28 and TRBJ1-1; D ambiguous. Germline V gene data show CDR1 as MDHEN and CDR2 as SYDVKM. The CDR3 totals 13 residues. Trimming left V 6 bases short and J 7 bases short, with 15 bases between. CDR3 region: CASSPPRQVEAFF. CDR3 coding DNA: TGTGCCAGCAGCCCTCCACGGCAGGTTGAAGCTTTCTTT.

About this clone: Other DNA sequences in this specimen translate into the identical CDR3. CDR3 region: CASSYLEGKPSPLHF. DNA for the CDR3: TGTGCCAGCAGTTACCTAGAAGGTAAACCCTCCCCCCTCCACTTT. The J gene is TRBJ1-6, the V gene TRBV6-6; D is ambiguous. V was trimmed by 2 bases and J by 13 bases, leaving 18 bases between them. The CDR3 is 15 residues long. In germline, CDR1 is MNHNY, CDR2 SVGAGI (reference sequence).

CDR3 in DNA: TGTGCCAGCAGCGTACCCCGGGACAGGGAAAGCACAGATACGCAGTATTTT. It translates to CASSVPRDRESTDTQYF. The J gene is TRBJ2-3, the V gene TRBV9; 9 nucleotides match TRBD1. Germline V gene sequence: CDR1 SGDLS, CDR2 YYNGEE. The CDR3 is made up of 17 amino acids. Germline trimming cut 1 base from V and 0 bases from J; bases unmatched to any gene: 6.

This chain links TRBV6-6 with TRBJ1-5; D possibly corresponds to TRBD1 (6 bases). The CDR3 runs 15 residues. Germline V gene data show CDR1 as MNHNY and CDR2 as SVGAGI (reference sequence). The DNA of the CDR3 is TGTGCGGGGGGGGGACAAGAAACCCTTTATCAGCCCCAGCATTTT. Protein product: CAGGGQETLYQPQHF.

The chain joins TRBV4-3 to TRBJ1-2; TRBD1 aligns across 10 bases. Per the germline V gene, CDR1 is LGHNA and CDR2 is YSLEER. The CDR3 sequence is 15 residues long. The V gene end was trimmed by 4 bases and the J gene end by 6 bases; junction bases not matched to a gene: 8. The CDR3 protein is CASSLRAGTGDGYTF. The CDR3 DNA reads as TGCGCCAGCAGCCTCCGAGCCGGGACAGGGGATGGCTACACCTTC.

V usage is TRBV28 and J usage is TRBJ1-1; TRBD1 is a possible D gene (6 bases). This CDR3 spans 15 amino acids. Germline loops: CDR1 MDHEN, CDR2 SYDVKM. The V end lost 4 bases, the J end lost 4 bases, and 16 bases lay between the germline ends. CDR3 bases: TGTGCCAGCAGTTCTCAGGGGAGGGGTAGCACTGAAGCTTTCTTT. Translated: CASSSQGRGSTEAFF.

The rearrangement links TRBV28 to TRBJ2-7; possibly TRBD1 for D (6 bases). The CDR3 runs to 17 residues. V was cut by 6 bases and J by 4 bases, with 25 bases left in between. Germline assignment: CDR1 MDHEN and CDR2 SYDVKM. The CDR3 DNA reads as TGTGCCAGCAGCTCAGGGGTGGGCCACAGGGCGTCGTACGAGCAGTACTTC. Translated: CASSSGVGHRASYEQYF. Together with reference TRBV28 and TRBJ2-7, the CDR3 gives the full variable domain: DVKVTQSSRYLVKRTGEKVFLECVQDMDHENMFWYRQDPGLGLRLIYFSYDVKMKEKGDIPEGYSVSREKKERFSLILESASTNQTSMYLCASSSGVGHRASYEQYFGPGTRLTVT.

The CDR3 DNA is TGTGCCAGCAGCGGAACCCCTTCAGGGTCTTTTGAGCAGTTCTTC. This gives the protein CASSGTPSGSFEQFF. The genes are TRBV9 and TRBJ2-1; D may be TRBD1 (5 bases). The CDR3 runs 15 residues. V was cut by 3 bases and J by 9 bases, with 19 bases left in between. From germline, CDR1 is SGDLS and CDR2 YYNGEE.

The chain employs TRBV4-3 and TRBJ2-2; 7 bases map to TRBD2. This CDR3 comprises 16 residues. Germline V gene data show CDR1 as LGHNA and CDR2 as YSLEER. With 0 bases clipped from V and 6 bases from J, the junction kept 7 bases outside the gene matches. The CDR3 DNA sequence: TGCGCCAGCAGCCAAGATGAGGAGCGGGACCCCGGGGAGCTGTTTTTT. It yields the protein CASSQDEERDPGELFF.

The gene calls are TRBV28 and TRBJ1-2; no definite D call. Trimming stripped 3 bases from V and 2 bases from J, with 7 bases between. Germline V gives CDR1 MDHEN, CDR2 SYDVKM. The CDR3 loop spans 13 amino acids. The CDR3 coding sequence is TGTGCCAGCAGTTTTTGCGGGAACTATGGCTACACCTTC. Translation: CASSFCGNYGYTF.

The chain couples TRBV4-3 to TRBJ2-1; TRBD2 aligns across 11 bases. Germline CDR1 and CDR2: LGHNA and YSLEER. The V and J ends lost 4 bases and 4 bases, in that order; junction bases with no gene match: 12. CDR3 size: 18 residues. This CDR3 reads CASSPGLADLRGYNEQFF. The CDR3 DNA reads TGCGCCAGCAGCCCGGGACTAGCGGACCTCAGGGGGTACAATGAGCAGTTCTTC.

The genes are TRBV18 and TRBJ2-7; perhaps TRBD1 as D (6 bases). V lost 6 bases and J lost 3, with 24 bases in between. The CDR3 contains 17 residues. CDR1 and CDR2 from the germline V gene are KGHSH and LQKENI. The chain's CDR3 is CASSPTSPGQRNYEQYF. As DNA, the CDR3 is TGTGCCAGCTCTCCTACAAGTCCGGGACAACGAAACTACGAGCAGTACTTC.

This chain joins TRBV6-5 and TRBJ2-7; 7 bases align to TRBD1. V was pared by 6 bases and J by 4 bases, with 9 bases of the junction left unmatched. The germline gives CDR1 MNHEY, CDR2 SVGAGI. The CDR3 totals 14 residues. CDR3 sequence reads: CASRQTGTEYEQYF. DNA for the CDR3: TGTGCCAGCAGACAAACCGGGACAGAGTACGAGCAGTACTTC.

The chain couples TRBV6-1 to TRBJ1-5; D perhaps matches TRBD1 (6 bases). Per germline, CDR1 MNHNS and CDR2 SASEGT. Trimming pared 0 bases from V and 7 bases from J, leaving 25 bases between. CDR3 size: 19 residues. The DNA of the CDR3 is TGTGCCAGCAGTGAAGCATCAGGGCCCCATCACAGGGATGGACAGCCCCAGCATTTT. Translated, it gives CASSEASGPHHRDGQPQHF.

In nucleotides, the CDR3 is TGTGCCAGCTCACCATTGGCAGGGGCACTTGCCGGGGCCAACGTCCTGACTTTC. Its translation: CASSPLAGALAGANVLTF. The genes are TRBV18 and TRBJ2-6; D may be TRBD1 (6 bases). The CDR3 sequence is 18 residues long. Germline assignment: CDR1 KGHSH and CDR2 LQKENI. With 2 bases removed from V and 4 bases from J, the gap between germline ends came to 18 bases.

The V gene is TRBV4-2, the J gene TRBJ1-6; D uncertain. Germline-derived CDR1 and CDR2 are LGHNA and YNFKEQ. CDR3 size: 18 residues. V shed 4 bases and J shed 0 bases, with 16 bases lying between them. CDR3 sequence (DNA): TGTGCCAGCAGCCGCGGTCTCGACGGGAGCTCCTATAATTCACCCCTCCACTTT. As protein: CASSRGLDGSSYNSPLHF.

This chain connects TRBV15 to TRBJ2-5; possible D gene TRBD1, 5 bases. Trimming removed 5 bases from V and 5 bases from J, with 18 bases in between. Germline loops: CDR1 LNHNV, CDR2 YYDKDF (reference sequence). CDR3 size: 15 residues. For the CDR3, the DNA is TGTGCCACCAGCCCCTCTCGGGCAGGGAAGGAGACCCAGTACTTC. Translated, it gives CATSPSRAGKETQYF.

The V gene is TRBV27, the J gene TRBJ2-1; 7 bases match TRBD2. Trimming cost V 8 bases and J 5 bases; bases outside gene matches: 6. The CDR3 runs 13 residues. Per germline, CDR1 MNHEY and CDR2 SMNVEV (reference sequence). For the CDR3, the DNA is TGTGCCAGCTTCGGGAGGAGGGACAATGAGCAGTTCTTC. Its protein is CASFGRRDNEQFF.

This clone was observed once. The chain links TRBV5-1 to TRBJ1-1; D possibly corresponds to TRBD1 (6 bases). Deletions cut 5 bases from V and 5 bases from J, with 22 bases between. The CDR3 consists of 16 residues. Germline lookup yields CDR1 SGHRS and CDR2 YFSETQ. CDR3 protein: CASRDRTYRDGTEAFF. The CDR3 nucleotides are TGCGCCAGCAGGGACCGGACCTACAGGGATGGAACTGAAGCTTTCTTT.

This clone came up a few times. V is TRBV28 and J is TRBJ1-1, with 8 positions matching TRBD1. Looked up from germline, CDR1 is MDHEN and CDR2 is SYDVKM. V gave up 3 bases and J gave up 0 bases; unmatched junction bases: 9. The CDR3 runs to 17 residues. The CDR3 DNA is TGTGCCAGCAGTTTTGGGGACAGGTCCCTTATGAACACTGAAGCTTTCTTT. As protein: CASSFGDRSLMNTEAFF.

This rearrangement joins TRBV25-1 to TRBJ1-1; D call uncertain. The CDR3 has 16 residues. Trimming stripped 2 bases from V and 1 base from J, with 14 bases between. Germline V gene lookup returns CDR1 MGHDK and CDR2 SYGVNS. CDR3 sequence reads: CASSEGRRGSNTEAFF. The CDR3 DNA follows: TGTGCCAGCAGTGAAGGGAGGCGGGGATCGAACACTGAAGCTTTCTTT.

The chain carries TRBV6-6 and TRBJ2-3; TRBD2 matches at 12 bases. The CDR3 sequence is 15 residues long. Germline V gives CDR1 MNHNY, CDR2 SVGAGI (reference sequence). V was clipped by 6 bases and J by 4 bases; unmatched bases: 5. The CDR3 spells CASRPLAGGADTQYF. DNA for the CDR3: TGTGCCAGCAGACCCCTAGCGGGGGGGGCAGATACGCAGTATTTT.

There are a few counts of this clone. The V call is TRBV6-1, the J call TRBJ1-5; TRBD1 matches at 7 bases. After removal of 6 bases from V and 9 bases from J, the junction contained 11 bases not matched to a gene. The CDR3 runs to 14 residues. The germline V gene encodes CDR1 MNHNS and CDR2 SASEGT. The CDR3 loop is CASRTNRGWGPQHF. CDR3 DNA sequence: TGTGCCAGCAGGACAAACAGGGGCTGGGGGCCCCAGCATTTT.

This clone was observed a few times. This chain connects TRBV4-1 to TRBJ2-5; TRBD2 matches at 15 bases. CDR1 and CDR2 from the germline V gene are MGHRA and YSYEKL. Trimming at V came to 0 bases and at J to 4 bases, leaving 6 bases not matched to a gene. This CDR3 has 18 amino acids. CDR3 residues: CASSQEVRTSGGGETQYF. The CDR3 nucleotides read TGCGCCAGCAGCCAAGAGGTCAGGACTAGCGGGGGGGGAGAGACCCAGTACTTC.